This T cell receptor (beta chain) was captured in a study of beta chain features in type 1 diabetes. Whole-study results and caveats: Shorter TCRB CDR3s, moderately but significantly so, marked every one of the four CD4+ subsets in Type 1 diabetes patients. At VDJ recombination sites, type 1 diabetes patients had fewer insertions and more deleted nucleotides. Naive, central memory and regulatory TCRB repertoires appeared more similar among patients than healthy donors.

A word on this clone: Its matching antigen is unknown.

TCRB transcripts that were expressed got sequenced, as all of the isolated RNA had been reverse transcribed. Assay used: immunoSEQ multiplex PCR; TCRdb lists only in-frame clones, some missing. The sample includes approximately 730,000 clones, around 15% of them seen just once. Trimming cost V 0 bases and J 7 bases, with 13 bases left between them. The germline V gene encodes CDR1 MNHNY and CDR2 SVGAGI (reference sequence). CDR3 length: 14 residues. The clonotype originates from a man between 18 and 29 years old with type 1 diabetes. V usage is TRBV6-6 and J usage is TRBJ2-7; D is possibly TRBD1 (6 bases). Material: naive CD4+ T cells from blood. This chain's CDR3 is CASSYSQGRLEQYF. CDR3 in DNA: TGTGCCAGCAGTTACTCACAGGGAAGGTTAGAGCAGTACTTC.